In this sample, the clone carrying this T cell receptor (beta chain) turned up a few times. Its antigen is unknown. The entry originates in a study of blood T cells in healthy people across ages. Regarding the study as a whole: The fall in TCR beta diversity per million T cells was roughly linear with age.

The use of a sample-barcoded 5' primer and a J-beta primer mix characterized a second PCR of 7 to 11 cycles. TCRdb recomputed calls from the 5' RACE reads with MiXCR, one row per CDR3 protein. The sample lists some 1.5 million distinct CDR3 sequences, about 45% occurring once. Germline CDR1 reads DFQATT; CDR2 reads SNEGSKA (reference sequence). Trimming removed 5 bases at V and 5 bases at J, with 28 bases between. The CDR3 is 17 residues long. Specimen: blood. The source of this sequence is a woman aged 18-30 years in good health. The gene calls are TRBV20-1 and TRBJ2-7, with D maybe TRBD2 (5 bases). The CDR3 sequence: CSAQSRGFSYLSNEQYF. CDR3 DNA: TGCAGTGCTCAAAGTCGCGGGTTTAGTTATCTTTCCAACGAGCAGTACTTC.